This TCR beta chain was sequenced during a study of beta chain features in type 1 diabetes. On this clone itself: Its target is unknown.

Every isolated RNA sample was fully reverse transcribed, so sequencing captured expressed TCRB transcripts. Naive, central memory and regulatory T cell samples came to a mean of approximately 3.57 million reads. Assay used: immunoSEQ multiplex PCR; TCRdb lists only in-frame clones, some missing. This table holds hundreds of thousands of clones, around 65% found once. Study outcomes and limitations: cDNA-based reads could over-represent cells with high TCR expression. Patients with Type 1 diabetes showed moderately but significantly shorter TCRB CDR3s in all four CD4+ subsets.

The CDR3 covers 11 residues. Looked up from germline, CDR1 is DFQATT and CDR2 is SNEGSKA (reference sequence). Trimming pared 5 bases from V and 6 bases from J, leaving 9 bases between. This sequence originates from a man under 40 in good health. The V call is TRBV20-1, the J call TRBJ2-3; D might be TRBD1 (6 bases). The sequencing sample was made of naive CD4+ T cells from blood. CDR3 region: CSASGVDTQYF. CDR3 sequence (DNA): TGCAGTGCTTCAGGGGTGGATACGCAGTATTTT.